This TCR beta chain is drawn from a study of T cell repertoires in cytomegalovirus infection. Study context: Recently described HLA-C-restricted plus well-studied HLA-B-restricted CMV epitopes were used. Study-wide results and caveats: CMV-specific HLA-C-restricted TCR beta clonotypes dominated the ex vivo response.

This clonotype has a handful of counts. What it recognizes is unknown. Trimming shortened V by 7 bases and J by 2 bases, and 12 bases separated the two germline ends. The germline V gene has CDR1 LNHDA and CDR2 SQIVND (reference sequence). The CDR3 totals 14 residues. TCRdb reanalysed the reads using MiXCR and keeps one entry per CDR3 protein. In the table there are about 570,000 distinct CDR3 sequences, over 35% of which are singletons. The chain combines TRBV19 with TRBJ1-5; unclear D gene. The material sequenced was cultured PBMCs, taken from culture after CMV antigen stimulation. The TCR originated in a human donor in good health (CMV status not recorded). Some clones in this sample may be carry-over from other donors' samples. The CDR3 DNA sequence: TGTGCCAGTACCGACCATAGGGGCAATCAGCCCCAGCATTTT. Translation: CASTDHRGNQPQHF.